Listed below are T cell receptor beta chains from one sample, sequenced in a study of T-cell reconstitution after alpha-beta-depleted transplantation in children. TCRdb redid the calling of the PCR reads with MiXCR, one entry per CDR3 protein. The sample shows about 360,000 distinct CDR3 sequences, 10% to 15% of them seen only once. Source: PBMCs, taken from the stem cell graft. The receptors stem from a human donor who donated a stem cell graft to a child with Fanconi anemia. CDR3s include the opening cysteine and the closing phenylalanine or tryptophan. The D gene is left open where the match is weak. Clone sizes are given selectively: once, few, many, or a class where the clone is expanded.

D gene: .; J gene: TRBJ2-3; V gene: TRBV4-3; clone size: .; CDR3 DNA: TGCGCCAGCAGCCATAAAACAGCAGATACGCAGTATTTT; CDR3 protein: CASSHKTADTQYF
D gene: .; J gene: TRBJ2-7; V gene: TRBV2; clone size: few; CDR3 DNA: TGTGCCAGCAATGAGGACATTTCCTACGAGCAGTACTTC; CDR3 protein: CASNEDISYEQYF
D gene: .; J gene: TRBJ2-2; V gene: TRBV18; clone size: .; CDR3 DNA: TGTGCCAGCTCACCAGCTGGCGTCGGGGAGCTGTTTTTT; CDR3 protein: CASSPAGVGELFF
D gene: .; J gene: TRBJ1-2; V gene: TRBV2; clone size: few; CDR3 DNA: TGTGCCAGCAGTGAAACTTATGCTGGGGAGGCCGACTATGGCTACACCTTC; CDR3 protein: CASSETYAGEADYGYTF
D gene: .; J gene: TRBJ1-1; V gene: TRBV5-8; clone size: .; CDR3 DNA: TGTGCCAGCAGCTTGGAAGGGGAGACTGAAGCTTTCTTT; CDR3 protein: CASSLEGETEAFF
D gene: .; J gene: TRBJ1-2; V gene: TRBV29-1; clone size: few; CDR3 DNA: TGCAGCGTGAATGGTCACAGGTTTGAGGGCTACGGCTACACCTTC; CDR3 protein: CSVNGHRFEGYGYTF
D gene: TRBD2; J gene: TRBJ2-1; V gene: TRBV4-3; clone size: few; CDR3 DNA: TGCGCCAGCAGCCCGATGATAGCGGGGGGCCATCATGCTGAGCAGTTCTTC; CDR3 protein: CASSPMIAGGHHAEQFF
D gene: .; J gene: TRBJ1-5; V gene: TRBV7-8; clone size: few; CDR3 DNA: TGTGCCAGCACCGGCGCCCTGAGCAATCAGCCCCAGCATTTT; CDR3 protein: CASTGALSNQPQHF
D gene: .; J gene: TRBJ2-5; V gene: TRBV10-3; clone size: .; CDR3 DNA: TGTGCCATCAGTGGTGGGATATTCCAAGAGACCCAGTACTTC; CDR3 protein: CAISGGIFQETQYF
D gene: .; J gene: TRBJ1-1; V gene: TRBV5-1; clone size: .; CDR3 DNA: TGCGCCAGCAAGGGTGACAACACTGAAGCTTTCTTT; CDR3 protein: CASKGDNTEAFF
D gene: .; J gene: TRBJ1-1; V gene: TRBV19; clone size: few; CDR3 DNA: TGTGCCAGTAGGGACTTCCAGAACACTGAAGCTTTCTTT; CDR3 protein: CASRDFQNTEAFF
D gene: .; J gene: TRBJ1-1; V gene: TRBV5-6; clone size: few; CDR3 DNA: TGTGCCAGCACCCTGGAAGGGGGAACTGGAGCTTTCTTT; CDR3 protein: CASTLEGGTGAFF
D gene: .; J gene: TRBJ2-3; V gene: TRBV20-1; clone size: .; CDR3 DNA: TGCAGTGCTAGAAAGAATATGGGAAGCGGAGCAACCTTT; CDR3 protein: CSARKNMGSGATF
D gene: TRBD2; J gene: TRBJ2-1; V gene: TRBV2; clone size: .; CDR3 DNA: TGTGCCAGCTGCGCAGGACTAGCGAGCTACAATGAGCAGTTCTTC; CDR3 protein: CASCAGLASYNEQFF
D gene: .; J gene: TRBJ2-7; V gene: TRBV3-1; clone size: .; CDR3 DNA: TGTGCCAGCAGCGATACCGGGATCCTCTACGAGCAGTACTTC; CDR3 protein: CASSDTGILYEQYF
D gene: .; J gene: TRBJ2-7; V gene: TRBV7-2; clone size: few; CDR3 DNA: TGTGCCAGCAGCTTATTAAGGGGAAGCTACGAGCAGTACTTC; CDR3 protein: CASSLLRGSYEQYF